The 2 T cell receptor beta chains below come from one sample, sequenced in a study of blood T cell repertoires in COVID-19. Libraries were prepared by immunoSEQ multiplex PCR; TCRdb keeps only in-frame clonotypes and omits some of them. The data show fewer than 90,000 clones, around 90% seen once. Sequenced sample: peripheral blood. All receptors derive from a man aged 65 to 85 with acute or convalescent COVID-19.

The V call is TRBV19, the J call TRBJ1-5, with D unresolved. Germline V CDR1 and CDR2: LNHDA, SQIVND (reference sequence). Between the trimmed V and J ends, which lost 5 bases and 3 bases, there was a span of 20 bases. The CDR3 consists of 17 residues. CDR3 DNA sequence: TGTGCCAGTAGTCCCCTAATTGGGAGGAGCATCAATCAGCCCCAGCATTTT. This sequence encodes CASSPLIGRSINQPQHF. Looking up the rest from reference TRBV19 and TRBJ1-5 gives the full variable domain: DGGITQSPKYLFRKEGQNVTLSCEQNLNHDAMYWYRQDPGQGLRLIYYSQIVNDFQKGDIAEGYSVSREKKESFPLTVTSAQKNPTAFYLCASSPLIGRSINQPQHFGDGTRLSIL.

J is TRBJ2-7 and V is TRBV6-5, with D possibly matching TRBD2 (5 bases). Trimming removed 3 bases from V and 1 base from J, with 10 bases in between. Germline CDR1 and CDR2: MNHEY and SVGAGI. This CDR3 has 14 amino acids. CDR3 region: CASSYLLESYEQYF. The CDR3 DNA follows: TGTGCCAGCAGTTATTTACTAGAGTCCTACGAGCAGTACTTC.